This T cell receptor (beta chain) was captured by sequencing in a study of monozygotic twins with inflammatory bowel disease. The CDR3 has 12 residues. Per the germline V gene, CDR1 is DFQATT and CDR2 is SNEGSKA (reference sequence). TCRdb reanalyzed the 5' RACE reads and collapses them to one entry per CDR3 protein, without DNA. This sample contains roughly 160,000 distinct CDR3 sequences. The rearrangement uses TRBV20-1 and TRBJ1-1; checking the TCRdb D call of TRBD1 is not possible without DNA. The sample comprised blood. This sequence was found in a human donor with ulcerative colitis or Crohn's disease, or a healthy co-twin of an affected twin (not recorded which). The CDR3 sequence is CSASADDRAAFF.